This entry lists 21 T cell receptor beta chains sequenced from one sample in a study of blood T cells in healthy people across ages. Then a second PCR, running roughly 6 to 12 cycles, was carried out with a sample-barcoded 5' primer and a J-beta primer mix. TCRdb re-analysed the 5' RACE reads in MiXCR, keeping a single row per CDR3 protein. Found here are about 1,400,000 distinct CDR3 sequences, approximately 40% of them singletons; the top ten hold less than 8%. The sequencing sample was made of blood. The source is a woman between 18 and 30 years old in good health.

The rearrangement uses TRBV6-2 or TRBV6-3 and TRBJ2-7; D call uncertain. CDR1 is MNHEY, CDR2 SVGEGT, per germline. This CDR3 comprises 12 residues. V gave up 5 bases and J gave up 7 bases, with 12 bases separating them. The chain's CDR3 is CASSQAPREQYF. CDR3 in DNA: TGTGCCAGCAGTCAGGCCCCAAGGGAGCAGTACTTC.

V is TRBV6-1 and J is TRBJ2-5; 7 positions match TRBD2. This CDR3 comprises 13 residues. Germline assignment: CDR1 MNHNS and CDR2 SASEGT. After removal of 6 bases from V and 4 bases from J, the junction contained 5 bases not matched to a gene. The CDR3 reads CASSRGVGETQYF. The CDR3 nucleotides read TGTGCCAGCAGCCGGGGGGTTGGAGAGACCCAGTACTTC.

This sequence joins TRBV12-3 or TRBV12-4 and TRBJ1-2; D call uncertain. This CDR3 spans 13 amino acids. Trimming cost V 5 bases and J 6 bases, with 13 bases left between them. This CDR3 is CASSHTHRNGYTF. CDR3 nucleotide sequence: TGTGCCAGCAGTCACACTCACAGAAATGGCTACACCTTC.

This rearrangement joins TRBV5-1 to TRBJ2-1; TRBD2 matches 8 bases. This CDR3 has 14 residues. Germline lookup yields CDR1 SGHRS and CDR2 YFSETQ. V gave up 3 bases and J gave up 8 bases; unmatched junction bases: 7. The CDR3 sequence is CASSWDSGTYEQFF. The CDR3 DNA follows: TGCGCCAGCAGCTGGGATAGCGGGACGTATGAGCAGTTCTTC. The entire variable domain, with the rest obtained from reference TRBV5-1 and TRBJ2-1, is as follows: KAGVTQTPRYLIKTRGQQVTLSCSPISGHRSVSWYQQTPGQGLQFLFEYFSETQRNKGNFPGRFSGRQFSNSRSEMNVSTLELGDSALYLCASSWDSGTYEQFFGPGTRLTVL.

For this clonotype: Germline is not matched at one junction end, which may reflect a read error. The chain has TRBV4-2 and TRBJ2-3, with 10 bases lining up with TRBD2. Germline CDR1 and CDR2: LGHNA and YNFKEQ. The CDR3 runs to 20 residues. CDR3 DNA sequence: TGTGCCAGCAGACAAGTCGCCTCAGCGGGAGGGGAGTTTCGGGGAGATACGCAGTATTTT. Amino acids: CASRQVASAGGEFRGDTQYF.

In regard to this clonotype: The junction departs from germline at one end; a sequencing error may be responsible. The chain couples TRBV7-2 to TRBJ2-3; D gene uncertain. This CDR3 region has 16 residues. From germline, CDR1 is SGHTA and CDR2 FQGNSA. CDR3 in DNA: TGTGCCAGCAGCTTAGGCCAGCCATTAGTCACAGATACGCGGTATTTT. Amino acids: CASSLGQPLVTDTRYF.

This chain connects TRBV10-3 to TRBJ1-4; 10 nucleotides line up with TRBD1. The CDR3 is 16 residues long. Germline V lookup: CDR1 ENHRY, CDR2 SYGVKD. Trimming cost V 4 bases and J 3 bases; bases outside gene matches: 5. As DNA, the CDR3 is TGTGCCATCAGTGGGACAGGGGGATCGTCTAATGAAAAACTGTTTTTT. Protein sequence: CAISGTGGSSNEKLFF.

The chain recombines TRBV20-1 with TRBJ2-1; 7 nucleotides line up with TRBD2. CDR3 length equals 16 residues. V shed 6 bases and J 8 bases; nucleotides not matched to a gene: 19. The germline V gene encodes CDR1 DFQATT and CDR2 SNEGSKA (reference sequence). CDR3 nucleotide sequence: TGCAGTGCCATTCCAGTTCTAGCGGCCCTTAGTGATGAGCAGTTCTTC. It codes for CSAIPVLAALSDEQFF.

In this sample, this clonotype turned up once. This chain connects TRBV28 to TRBJ2-1; 7 bases are shared with TRBD2. CDR1 MDHEN and CDR2 SYDVKM come from the germline V gene. CDR3 length: 15 residues. With 2 bases clipped from V and 10 bases from J, the junction kept 11 bases outside the gene matches. The DNA for the CDR3 is TGTGCCAGCAGTTTAAAGTCTAGCGGTTCCTACGAGCAGTTCTTC. Translating gives CASSLKSSGSYEQFF. The variable domain in full, completed from reference TRBV28 and TRBJ2-1, reads DVKVTQSSRYLVKRTGEKVFLECVQDMDHENMFWYRQDPGLGLRLIYFSYDVKMKEKGDIPEGYSVSREKKERFSLILESASTNQTSMYLCASSLKSSGSYEQFFGPGTRLTVL.

This clonotype was seen more than once but under ten times. The chain is built from TRBV6-5 and TRBJ2-3; D unresolved. From germline, CDR1 is MNHEY and CDR2 SVGAGI. The CDR3 spans 15 residues. Trimming took 4 bases from V and 0 from J, leaving 11 bases between them. This chain's CDR3 is CASSFHRRSTDTQYF. The CDR3 nucleotides read TGTGCCAGCAGTTTCCATCGCCGTAGCACAGATACGCAGTATTTT.

The CDR3 is CASSPDLVSDGYTF. The CDR3 region has the DNA TGTGCCAGCAGTCCCGACTTGGTCAGCGATGGCTACACCTTC. The V call is TRBV28, the J call TRBJ1-2; D unresolved. The germline CDR1 and CDR2 sequences are MDHEN and SYDVKM. The CDR3 consists of 14 residues. V was trimmed by 5 bases and J by 6 bases, leaving 16 bases between them.

There are many counts of this clonotype. CDR3 loop: CASSNQLLASGADNEQFF. For the CDR3, the DNA is TGTGCCAGCAGCAACCAATTACTGGCTAGCGGGGCTGACAATGAGCAGTTCTTC. The chain recombines TRBV6-4 with TRBJ2-1; 9 bases are a match to TRBD2. There are 18 residues in the CDR3. CDR1 MRHNA and CDR2 SNTAGT come from the germline V gene. Losses at the gene ends were 6 bases for V and 5 bases for J; bases not matched to a gene: 17.

This clonotype was recorded once. The V call is TRBV3-1, the J call TRBJ1-3; a weak D match, TRBD1 (6 bases). The CDR3 is 14 residues long. The germline gives CDR1 LGHDT, CDR2 YNNKEL (reference sequence). V lost 2 bases and J 11 bases, leaving 16 bases between the germline ends. The CDR3 DNA sequence: TGTGCCAGCAGCCAACCGGGACACAATAACCCCATATATTTT. This sequence encodes CASSQPGHNNPIYF.

This clonotype turned up a few times. CDR3: CASSEGEGGFSYEQYF. The DNA for the CDR3 is TGTGCCAGCAGCGAGGGTGAGGGGGGATTTTCCTACGAGCAGTACTTC. The chain employs TRBV25-1 and TRBJ2-7; D possibly matches TRBD1 or TRBD2 (6 bases each). V lost 6 bases, J lost 1 base, and 19 bases lay in between. Germline V gene sequence: CDR1 MGHDK, CDR2 SYGVNS. CDR3 length: 16 residues.

J is TRBJ2-7 and V is TRBV20-1; 9 nucleotides align to TRBD1. This CDR3 comprises 14 residues. Germline CDR1 reads DFQATT; CDR2 reads SNEGSKA (reference sequence). V shed 3 bases and J 0 bases; nucleotides not matched to a gene: 3. CDR3 DNA sequence: TGCAGTGCTAGTTCGGGACAGGGCTCCTACGAGCAGTACTTC. Protein sequence: CSASSGQGSYEQYF.

This chain connects TRBV20-1 to TRBJ2-3; TRBD1 might be the D (6 bases). Trimming stripped 3 bases from V and 4 bases from J, with 14 bases between. The germline gives CDR1 DFQATT, CDR2 SNEGSKA (reference sequence). The length of the CDR3 is 14 residues. The DNA of the CDR3 is TGCAGTGCTAGGACAGGACCCGCTCCAGATACGCAGTATTTT. Protein sequence: CSARTGPAPDTQYF.

V gene TRBV3-1 combines with J gene TRBJ2-5, with 8 positions matching TRBD2. The CDR3 totals 14 residues. V was pared by 3 bases and J by 4 bases, with 4 bases of the junction left unmatched. Germline CDR1 is LGHDT and CDR2 is YNNKEL (reference sequence). CDR3 in DNA: TGTGCCAGCAGCCAGGAGAGCGGGGGAGAGACCCAGTACTTC. Translated, it gives CASSQESGGETQYF.

This sequence joins TRBV11-3 and TRBJ2-5; D ambiguous. The CDR3 sequence is 15 residues long. Germline V gives CDR1 SGHNT, CDR2 YENEEA. V was cut by 2 bases and J by 2 bases, with 12 bases left in between. This CDR3 is CASSLFPGSQETQYF. The CDR3 bases are TGTGCCAGCAGCTTATTTCCAGGCTCACAAGAGACCCAGTACTTC.

This clonotype has just a few counts. The chain recombines TRBV20-1 with TRBJ2-1; D possibly corresponds to TRBD2 (6 bases). V lost 3 bases and J 6 bases, leaving 12 bases between the germline ends. CDR1 and CDR2 (germline): DFQATT, SNEGSKA (reference sequence). The CDR3 spans 13 residues. DNA of the CDR3: TGCAGTGCTAGTTTTGGGGGGTCCAATGAGCAGTTCTTC. It is translated as CSASFGGSNEQFF.

A word on this clonotype: A read error may produce the germline difference seen at one junction end. V and J are TRBV24-1 and TRBJ2-7; weak D call: TRBD1 (6 bases). CDR3 length equals 13 residues. The germline V gene encodes CDR1 KGHDR and CDR2 SFDVKD. The CDR3 spells CATSVGGSYELYF. As DNA, the CDR3 is TGTGCCACCAGCGTTGGGGGCTCCTACGAGCTGTACTTC.

This clonotype was seen only once. This sequence joins TRBV7-9 and TRBJ2-4, with TRBD1 matching over 9 bases. TRBJ2-7 matches the DNA end more closely, so the J call is doubtful. The CDR3 totals 17 residues. Germline lookup yields CDR1 SEHNR and CDR2 FQNEAQ (reference sequence). CDR3 DNA: TGTGCCAGCAGCCCAATATATACAGGGGGCGCAGTGGACGAGCAGTACTTC. Translating gives CASSPIYTGGAVDEQYF.